Presented here are 18 T cell receptor beta chains from one specimen sequenced in a study of shared clonotypes between healthy human individuals. Assay used: immunoSEQ multiplex PCR; TCRdb lists only in-frame clones, some missing. In the table there are around 510,000 clones, just over 75% of which are singletons. The sample was PBMCs. The receptor set was obtained from a woman aged 35 to 49 in good health. Some clones in this sample may be carry-over from other donors' samples.

CDR3: CASSLALGGAEGYTF. Here the CDR3 DNA reads TGTGCCAGCAGCTTAGCGCTGGGGGGCGCAGAGGGCTACACCTTC. This sequence joins TRBV7-8 and TRBJ1-2; D is perhaps TRBD1 (6 bases). Germline values: CDR1 SGHVS, CDR2 FQNEAQ. Trimming cost V 0 bases and J 8 bases, with 16 bases left between them. The CDR3 is made up of 15 amino acids.

This chain connects TRBV9 to TRBJ2-7, with 11 bases matching TRBD2. Germline lookup yields CDR1 SGDLS and CDR2 YYNGEE. CDR3 size: 16 residues. With V trimmed by 3 bases and J by 2 bases, 7 bases remained unmatched. This chain's CDR3 is CASSDPTSGKPYEQYF. CDR3 nucleotide sequence: TGTGCCAGCAGCGACCCGACTAGCGGGAAACCCTACGAGCAGTACTTC.

This chain connects TRBV19 to TRBJ2-1; D unclear. Germline V gene data show CDR1 as LNHDA and CDR2 as SQIVND (reference sequence). The CDR3 runs 13 residues. V was trimmed by 1 base and J by 5 bases, leaving 6 bases between them. As DNA, the CDR3 is TGTGCCAGTAGTATAGCACCAGACAATGAGCAGTTCTTC. It is translated as CASSIAPDNEQFF.

The rearrangement links TRBV4-1 to TRBJ2-2, with D perhaps matching TRBD1 (6 bases). Looked up from germline, CDR1 is MGHRA and CDR2 is YSYEKL. The CDR3 has 13 residues. Trimming stripped 10 bases from V and 2 bases from J, with 11 bases between. CDR3 DNA: TGCGCCACCCGGGACACCAACACCGGGGAGCTGTTTTTT. The encoded protein is CATRDTNTGELFF.

V is TRBV11-2 and J is TRBJ1-5; D may be TRBD1 (5 bases). V gave up 1 base and J gave up 5 bases, with 9 bases separating them. CDR1 is SGHAT, CDR2 FQNNGV, per germline. The CDR3 is 14 residues long. The DNA of the CDR3 is TGTGCCAGCAGCTTAGCGTCGGGGGATCAGCCCCAGCATTTT. Amino acids: CASSLASGDQPQHF.

The chain has TRBV7-3 and TRBJ2-1, with D perhaps TRBD1 or TRBD2 (6 bases each). V gave up 5 bases and J gave up 6 bases, with 14 bases separating them. The CDR3 spans 14 residues. Germline V CDR1 and CDR2: SGHTA, FQGTGA. CDR3: CASSRGVLLNEQFF. For the CDR3, the DNA is TGTGCCAGCAGCAGGGGGGTACTCCTCAATGAGCAGTTCTTC.

The J gene is TRBJ2-1, the V gene TRBV4-2; 7 nucleotides match TRBD2. CDR3 size: 17 residues. Germline loops: CDR1 LGHNA, CDR2 YNFKEQ. V dropped 1 base and J dropped 6; count of bases not matched to a gene: 12. The CDR3 DNA reads as TGTGCCAGCAGCCAAGTTGTTCGCGGGAGTCGGTTCAATGAGCAGTTCTTC. The encoded protein is CASSQVVRGSRFNEQFF.

The rearrangement uses TRBV7-8 and TRBJ2-1, with TRBD2 identical over 7 bases. Losses at the gene ends were 2 bases for V and 4 bases for J; bases not matched to a gene: 5. The germline gives CDR1 SGHVS, CDR2 FQNEAQ. This CDR3 has 15 amino acids. CDR3 sequence reads: CASSLPSGGYNEQFF. The CDR3 nucleotides read TGTGCCAGCAGCTTACCATCGGGGGGTTACAATGAGCAGTTCTTC. Using reference TRBV7-8 and TRBJ2-1 for the parts outside the CDR3, the full variable domain is GAGVSQSPRYKVAKRGQDVALRCDPISGHVSLFWYQQALGQGPEFLTYFQNEAQLDKSGLPSDRFFAERPEGSVSTLKIQRTQQEDSAVYLCASSLPSGGYNEQFFGPGTRLTVL.

This clone was counted once. The chain carries TRBV5-1 and TRBJ1-3; D is possibly TRBD1 (5 bases). The CDR3 covers 16 residues. V was cut by 4 bases and J by 0 bases, with 14 bases left in between. Germline CDR1 SGHRS, CDR2 YFSETQ. In DNA, the CDR3 is TGCGCCAGCAGCCGGGGGACCGCGGACTCTGGAAACACCATATATTTT. Encoded protein: CASSRGTADSGNTIYF.

This clone was found once. V and J are TRBV7-9 and TRBJ2-7, with D perhaps matching TRBD2 (6 bases). V lost 5 bases and J 7 bases, leaving 21 bases between the germline ends. The CDR3 runs 15 residues. CDR1 SEHNR and CDR2 FQNEAQ come from the germline V gene (reference sequence). CDR3 nucleotide sequence: TGTGCCAGCAGCCCACGGGACCACCGCCGGGAGGAGCAGTACTTC. Its protein product is CASSPRDHRREEQYF. The full variable domain, in which reference TRBV7-9 and TRBJ2-7 provide the parts outside the CDR3, is DTGVSQNPRHKITKRGQNVTFRCDPISEHNRLYWYRQTLGQGPEFLTYFQNEAQLEKSRLLSDRFSAERPKGSFSTLEIQRTEQGDSAMYLCASSPRDHRREEQYFGPGTRLTVT.

The rearrangement links TRBV7-2 to TRBJ1-4; 7 nucleotides match TRBD1. The V segment lost 5 bases and the J segment 10 bases; nucleotides outside the gene matches: 7. The CDR3 loop spans 13 amino acids. Germline V gene data show CDR1 as SGHTA and CDR2 as FQGNSA. The CDR3 reads CASSPRQGGKLFF. The CDR3 DNA reads as TGTGCCAGCAGCCCTCGACAGGGAGGAAAACTGTTTTTT. The variable domain in full, completed from reference TRBV7-2 and TRBJ1-4, reads GAGVSQSPSNKVTEKGKDVELRCDPISGHTALYWYRQSLGQGLEFLIYFQGNSAPDKSGLPSDRFSAERTGGSVSTLTIQRTQQEDSAVYLCASSPRQGGKLFFGSGTQLSVL.

The chain links TRBV2 to TRBJ1-4; 9 positions agree with TRBD1. The germline CDR1 and CDR2 sequences are SNHLY and FYNNEI. The ends lost 4 bases at V and 0 bases at J; junction bases unmatched: 3. This CDR3 spans 16 amino acids. CDR3 DNA: TGTGCCAGCAGTGGGGGGACAGGGACAACTAATGAAAAACTGTTTTTT. Its translation is CASSGGTGTTNEKLFF.

The gene calls are TRBV13 and TRBJ2-3; 12 nucleotides align to TRBD2. CDR1 and CDR2 (germline): PRHDT, FYEKMQ (reference sequence). The CDR3 totals 17 residues. The J segment lost 12 bases and the V segment lost 4 bases, leaving 17 bases of the junction unmatched. CDR3 protein: CASSSQRGLAGPNFQYF. The CDR3 region has the DNA TGTGCCAGCAGCTCCCAACGCGGACTAGCGGGACCCAACTTCCAGTATTTT. Together with reference TRBV13 and TRBJ2-3, the CDR3 gives the full variable domain: AAGVIQSPRHLIKEKRETATLKCYPIPRHDTVYWYQQGPGQDPQFLISFYEKMQSDKGSIPDRFSAQQFSDYHSELNMSSLELGDSALYFCASSSQRGLAGPNFQYFGPGTRLTVL.

The chain is built from TRBV19 and TRBJ1-2, with D possibly being TRBD1 (6 bases). The CDR3 length is 13 residues. V lost 5 bases and J lost 5, with 12 bases in between. Germline values: CDR1 LNHDA, CDR2 SQIVND (reference sequence). The CDR3 reads CASSVTGRYGYTF. CDR3 DNA: TGTGCCAGTAGTGTCACAGGGAGGTATGGCTACACCTTC.

The chain uses TRBV28 and TRBJ1-1; D remains unclear. CDR3 length: 14 residues. Germline assignment: CDR1 MDHEN and CDR2 SYDVKM. V shed 6 bases and J shed 1 base, with 12 bases lying between them. The CDR3 protein is CASSPEQANTEAFF. The CDR3 bases are TGTGCCAGCAGCCCCGAGCAGGCGAACACTGAAGCTTTCTTT.

This sequence joins TRBV5-5 and TRBJ2-7; no firm D call. The CDR3 spans 17 residues. Germline assignment: CDR1 SGHKS and CDR2 YYEKEE (reference sequence). V shed 3 bases and J shed 3 bases, with 22 bases lying between them. The CDR3 loop is CASSSDPSSLDFYEQYF. Here the CDR3 DNA reads TGTGCCAGCAGCTCCGATCCCTCGTCCCTAGACTTCTACGAGCAGTACTTC.

CDR3 sequence: CASSLASGAANTEAFF. CDR3 nucleotide sequence: TGTGCCAGCAGCTTGGCCTCTGGGGCAGCCAACACTGAAGCTTTCTTT. This sequence joins TRBV5-4 and TRBJ1-1; a weak D match, TRBD1 (5 bases). In germline, CDR1 is SGHNT, CDR2 YYREEE (reference sequence). The CDR3 consists of 16 residues. V lost 0 bases, J lost 2 bases, and 14 bases lay in between.

The chain uses TRBV9 and TRBJ1-5; 7 bases are shared with TRBD1. The CDR3 has 15 residues. Trimming took 0 bases from V and 3 from J; bases not matched to a gene: 3. Germline-derived CDR1 and CDR2 are SGDLS and YYNGEE. For the CDR3, the DNA is TGTGCCAGCAGCGTAGGACAGGGCTACAATCAGCCCCAGCATTTT. Its translation: CASSVGQGYNQPQHF.